The entry below describes one TCR beta chain. Its antigen is still unknown. Germline CDR1 reads KGHSH; CDR2 reads LQKENI. The J segment lost 1 base and the V segment lost 7 bases, leaving 5 bases of the junction unmatched. The CDR3 has 14 amino acids. This entry belongs to a study of early stage breast cancer tumors. Repertoires were generated with immunoSEQ multiplex PCR, while TCRdb's copy carries only in-frame clones and drops some. The sample contains around 40,000 clones, around 68% of which appear only once. Study-level results: Enriched TCRB sequences shared across patients were mostly commonly generated sequences. Comparing each tissue with blood distinguished tumor from normal in about 90% of the 16 patients.

Sequencing was done on a sample of blood. The origin of this receptor is a person in their sixties with breast cancer. V gene TRBV18 combines with J gene TRBJ1-1, with 8 nucleotides matching TRBD1. CDR3 in DNA: TGTGCCAGCTTAAGCGACAGGGGGAACACTGAAGCTTTCTTT. Amino acids: CASLSDRGNTEAFF.